The source of this T cell receptor (beta chain) is a study of blood T cell repertoires in COVID-19. In this sample, this clone turned up a few times. Original analysis: The authors estimated nucleated cell counts from reference gene primer amplification. The table came from immunoSEQ multiplex PCR; TCRdb's copy has only in-frame clones and leaves some out. V and J calls and clone size follow that table, whereas D and trimming were derived from the DNA. The sample records approximately 31,000 clones, about 88% being singletons. Per the germline V gene, CDR1 is MGHRA and CDR2 is YSYEKL. The CDR3 spans 16 residues. Trimming removed 0 bases from V and 7 bases from J; junction bases left unmatched: 8.

This sequence was found in a man in his sixties or seventies with active COVID-19. Sequenced: peripheral blood. The V call is TRBV4-1, the J call TRBJ2-1; 8 bases agree with TRBD2. The CDR3 nucleotides read TGCGCCAGCAGCCAAGAAAGGACTAGCCAGGGGAATGAGCAGTTCTTC. As protein: CASSQERTSQGNEQFF.